The sequence of this T cell receptor beta chain was determined in a study of shared clonotypes between healthy human individuals. Terminally differentiated effector memory CD45RA+ cells were excluded from the naive CD8 cells, which were CD45RO-negative and positively selected for CCR7. CDR3 size: 18 residues. CDR1 SEHNR and CDR2 FQNEAQ come from the germline V gene (reference sequence). With 4 bases removed from V and 0 bases from J, the gap between germline ends came to 20 bases. Profiled with immunoSEQ multiplex PCR; TCRdb holds only in-frame clones, not every one. The sample shows about 2.2 million clones, 85% to 95% of them seen only once.

The genes are TRBV7-9 and TRBJ2-3; tentative D call: TRBD2 (6 bases). The clonotype was recovered from a young man in good health. Some clones in this sample may be carry-over from other donors' samples. Source material: naive CD8+ T cells from PBMCs. The CDR3: CASSSAKGLTFSTDTQYF. Written as DNA, the CDR3 is TGTGCCAGCAGCTCGGCAAAGGGACTGACGTTTAGCACAGATACGCAGTATTTT.